This TCR beta chain was profiled in a study of T-cell reconstitution after alpha-beta-depleted transplantation in children. Using unique molecular identifiers, the investigators prepared the TCRbeta library. TCRdb re-called the PCR reads through MiXCR, storing one row per CDR3 protein. The sample carries more than 20,000 distinct CDR3 sequences, 11% recorded once. This CDR3 region has 21 residues. J lost 0 bases, V lost 0 bases, and 14 bases had no gene match. Germline CDR1 reads MGHRA; CDR2 reads YSYEKL. Many counts were recorded for this clonotype. The source was PBMCs from the stem cell graft donor, collected from the stem cell graft. The TCR comes from a human donor who donated a stem cell graft to a child with chronic granulomatous disease. V usage is TRBV4-1 and J usage is TRBJ2-6; the match to TRBD1 covers 7 bases. The CDR3 reads CASSQDLGDRVLNSGANVLTF. The CDR3 nucleotides read TGCGCCAGCAGCCAAGATCTTGGAGACAGGGTATTAAACTCTGGGGCCAACGTCCTGACTTTC.